A single T cell receptor beta chain is shown here with its context. What it binds is unknown. TCRdb's table, derived via immunoSEQ multiplex PCR, lists solely in-frame clones and lacks some. The sample records about 68,000 clones, roughly 90% being singletons. These data belong to a study of stem cell transplantation in POMP-related autoinflammatory disease. Study conclusions and caveats: Fewer unique TRB V-J gene pairings were identified in patients with PRAID. PRAID patients trended toward lower TRB diversity and higher clonality in all analyzed T-cell subsets.

The germline gives CDR1 SEHNR, CDR2 FQNEAQ (reference sequence). With 4 bases removed from V and 3 bases from J, the gap between germline ends came to 12 bases. This CDR3 is 15 amino acids long. This chain joins TRBV7-9 and TRBJ2-2; perhaps TRBD1 as D (5 bases). The receptor's source is a human patient with POMP-related autoinflammation and immune dysregulation (PRAID). Part of the T cell pool may stem from the graft donor. The source material was CD4+ T cells from PBMCs, sampled after stem cell transplantation. This CDR3 reads CASSSRTFYTGELFF. DNA for the CDR3: TGTGCCAGCAGCTCGAGGACATTCTACACCGGGGAGCTGTTTTTT.